A selection of T cell receptor beta chains follows, all from one sample in a study of blood T cells in healthy people across ages. TCRdb analysed the 5' RACE reads with MiXCR anew, one entry per CDR3 protein. The repertoire holds over 950,000 distinct CDR3 sequences, with 30% to 40% as singletons. The sequenced material came from blood. The receptors derive from a young man in good health. CDR3s include the opening cysteine and the closing phenylalanine or tryptophan. A D gene is named only where the DNA matches it firmly. Size is stated for part of the rows, as once, few or many counts, or as a class when the clone is expanded.

D,J,V,size,CDR3,DNA
-,TRBJ2-7,TRBV5-6,-,CASSPVLGTSYEQYF,TGTGCCAGCAGCCCCGTGTTAGGTACCTCCTACGAGCAGTACTTC
-,TRBJ2-2,TRBV20-1,-,CSARDLDSGPNTGELFF,TGCAGTGCTAGAGATCTGGACAGCGGTCCGAACACCGGGGAGCTGTTTTTT
TRBD1,TRBJ1-1,TRBV20-1,-,CSARVRQGSSTEAFF,TGCAGTGCTAGAGTCCGACAGGGGTCTTCGACTGAAGCTTTCTTT
-,TRBJ1-1,TRBV29-1,-,CSVEGGPNTEAFF,TGCAGCGTTGAGGGGGGTCCGAACACTGAAGCTTTCTTT
-,TRBJ1-2,TRBV4-3,few,CASSQGTFDYGYTF,TGCGCCAGCAGCCAAGGGACATTTGACTATGGCTACACCTTC
-,TRBJ1-1,TRBV29-1,few,CSGVQIWGATEAFF,TGCAGCGGGGTACAAATTTGGGGAGCCACTGAAGCTTTCTTT
-,TRBJ2-5,TRBV12-3/TRBV12-4,few,CASSQVVQGQETQYF,TGTGCCAGCAGTCAAGTGGTACAGGGACAAGAGACCCAGTACTTC
-,TRBJ1-3,TRBV4-2,-,CASSQDPQAGSGNTIYF,TGTGCCAGCAGCCAAGATCCGCAGGCCGGGTCTGGAAACACCATATATTTT
-,TRBJ2-5,TRBV5-5,-,CASSFPGLPQETQYF,TGTGCCAGCAGCTTCCCGGGACTCCCTCAAGAGACCCAGTACTTC
-,TRBJ1-5,TRBV3-1,few,CASSQGSSGQPQHF,TGTGCCAGCAGCCAAGGCTCCAGCGGTCAGCCCCAGCATTTT
TRBD1,TRBJ2-5,TRBV28,-,CASSFRTGSGETQYF,TGTGCCAGCAGTTTCAGGACAGGGTCGGGGGAGACCCAGTACTTC
TRBD1,TRBJ1-6,TRBV20-1,-,CSASHRGRGSPLHF,TGCAGTGCTAGCCACAGGGGGCGGGGTTCACCCCTCCACTTT
-,TRBJ1-5,TRBV5-6,once,CASSLHGYQPQHF,TGTGCCAGCAGCCTACACGGGTACCAGCCCCAGCATTTT
-,TRBJ1-6,TRBV14,once,CASSSQGGTYNSPLHF,TGTGCCAGCTCCTCACAAGGGGGAACTTATAATTCACCCCTCCACTTT
-,TRBJ2-7,TRBV12-5,few,CASGLGIGGFYEQYF,TGTGCTAGTGGTTTAGGTATAGGGGGGTTCTACGAGCAGTACTTC
TRBD1,TRBJ2-5,TRBV28,-,CASAGGSETQYF,TGTGCCAGCGCAGGGGGCAGCGAGACCCAGTACTTC
-,TRBJ2-3,TRBV27,-,CASSPYGFSQDTQYF,TGTGCCAGCAGTCCCTACGGCTTTTCACAGGATACGCAGTATTTT
-,TRBJ2-7,TRBV6-6,few,CASSYPGSSYEQYF,TGTGCCAGCAGTTACCCAGGGAGCTCCTACGAGCAGTACTTC
-,TRBJ1-4,TRBV2,-,CASSAAGATNEKLFF,TGTGCCAGCAGTGCCGCGGGGGCAACTAATGAAAAACTGTTTTTT
-,TRBJ2-3,TRBV28,-,CASSWLADTQYF,TGTGCCAGCAGTTGGTTGGCAGATACGCAGTATTTT
-,TRBJ1-1,TRBV9,-,CASSVGPEGETEAFF,TGTGCCAGCAGCGTGGGTCCTGAAGGGGAGACTGAAGCTTTCTTT
-,TRBJ2-7,TRBV20-1,-,CSARVKKVVNPSSSYNEQYF,TGCAGTGCTAGAGTAAAAAAGGTCGTCAATCCCTCGAGCTCCTACAATGAGCAGTACTTC
-,TRBJ2-7,TRBV20-1,few,CGSFKPPYNEQYF,TGCGGCAGCTTCAAACCCCCATACAATGAGCAGTACTTC
TRBD2,TRBJ2-3,TRBV9,few,CASSVSLPSGGNTDTQYF,TGTGCCAGCAGCGTATCATTACCTAGCGGGGGGAACACAGATACGCAGTATTTT
-,TRBJ1-1,TRBV10-3,-,CAISEPAGREVDTEAFF,TGTGCCATCAGTGAGCCGGCGGGGAGGGAGGTGGACACTGAAGCTTTCTTT
TRBD1,TRBJ1-2,TRBV7-9,few,CASSHRTGGYGYTF,TGTGCCAGCAGCCACAGGACAGGGGGCTATGGCTACACCTTC
-,TRBJ1-4,TRBV20-1,few,CSASRAGEKLFF,TGCAGTGCCAGTCGGGCGGGGGAAAAACTGTTTTTT
-,TRBJ2-7,TRBV12-3/TRBV12-4,few,CASSLGGAGQYF,TGTGCCAGCAGTTTAGGGGGGGCAGGGCAGTACTTC
-,TRBJ1-2,TRBV5-1,-,CASSLGSDVANYGYTF,TGCGCCAGCAGCTTGGGATCTGATGTAGCTAACTATGGCTACACCTTC
-,TRBJ1-1,TRBV12-5,-,CASGLLGGPEAFF,TGTGCTAGTGGTTTATTAGGGGGGCCGGAAGCTTTCTTT
-,TRBJ1-1,TRBV6-5,few,CASSLPGVNTEAFF,TGTGCCAGCAGTTTACCCGGGGTGAACACTGAAGCTTTCTTT
TRBD1,TRBJ1-5,TRBV6-6,-,CASRGAGGPLNQPQHF,TGTGCCAGCAGGGGGGCAGGGGGCCCTCTTAATCAGCCCCAGCATTTT
-,TRBJ1-2,TRBV11-1,many,CASSLEMDYGYTF,TGTGCCAGCAGTCTTGAGATGGACTATGGCTACACCTTC
TRBD1,TRBJ1-5,TRBV28,-,CAIWDRVQPQHF,TGTGCCATCTGGGACAGGGTTCAGCCCCAGCATTTT
-,TRBJ1-3,TRBV6-2/TRBV6-3,-,CASRRNRDRGNTIYF,TGTGCCAGCAGACGAAACCGGGACCGCGGAAACACCATATATTTT
-,TRBJ2-3,TRBV20-1,-,CSARAIWGKDTQYF,TGCAGTGCTAGAGCCATCTGGGGGAAAGATACGCAGTATTTT
-,TRBJ1-2,TRBV15,few,CATSRDMKGLGYTF,TGTGCCACCAGCAGAGATATGAAGGGGCTTGGCTACACCTTC
-,TRBJ1-2,TRBV3-1,-,CASSQVPGVDYGYTF,TGTGCCAGCAGCCAAGTACCAGGGGTGGACTATGGCTACACCTTC
-,TRBJ2-1,TRBV25-1,-,CASSSKGGSYNEQFF,TGTGCCAGCAGTTCAAAGGGGGGCTCCTACAATGAGCAGTTCTTC
-,TRBJ2-1,TRBV12-3/TRBV12-4,-,CASSLDRADLDNEQFF,TGTGCCAGCAGTTTAGATCGGGCAGATCTAGACAATGAGCAGTTCTTC
-,TRBJ2-7,TRBV7-9,few,CASSLVPGYEQYF,TGTGCCAGCAGCTTAGTCCCCGGTTACGAGCAGTACTTC
-,TRBJ2-1,TRBV9,many,CASSSRDLENEQFF,TGTGCCAGCAGCTCCCGGGACTTGGAAAATGAGCAGTTCTTC
-,TRBJ2-7,TRBV5-6,-,CASSLFPRSSYEQYF,TGTGCCAGCAGCTTGTTCCCGAGGAGCTCCTACGAGCAGTACTTC
-,TRBJ1-1,TRBV6-6,-,CASSYRDGYEAFF,TGTGCCAGCAGTTACCGGGACGGTTATGAAGCTTTCTTT
TRBD1,TRBJ2-3,TRBV13,-,CASSLVGTGRDTQYF,TGTGCCAGCAGCTTGGTCGGGACAGGGAGAGATACGCAGTATTTT
-,TRBJ1-2,TRBV10-3,few,CAISGGGGAGYTF,TGTGCCATCAGTGGGGGAGGTGGAGCCGGCTACACCTTC
TRBD1,TRBJ1-1,TRBV7-2,-,CASSSGRTGQTDGAFF,TGTGCCAGCAGCTCCGGTAGGACAGGGCAAACGGATGGAGCTTTCTTT
-,TRBJ2-3,TRBV7-3,-,CASSTRGTDTQYF,TGTGCCAGCAGCACGCGGGGCACAGATACGCAGTATTTT